The rows below give T cell receptor beta chains drawn from one sample of a study of blood T cells in healthy people across ages. TCRdb reprocessed the 5' RACE reads with MiXCR, giving one entry per CDR3 protein. Of some 1.4 million distinct CDR3 sequences in the sample, 42% are singletons; the top ten hold under 8%. Sequenced: blood. The receptors derive from a woman younger than 35 in good health. CDR3s include the opening cysteine and the closing phenylalanine or tryptophan. Fields, in order: D gene, CDR3 length, clone size, J gene, V gene, CDR3 protein, CDR3 DNA. D genes are given only for firm matches. Only part of the rows carry a size: once, few, many, or a class if the clone is expanded.

d_gene: TRBD1; len: 17; abundance: NA; j_gene: TRBJ1-2; v_gene: TRBV7-8; CDR3aa: CASSLKRTGAANYGYTF; CDR3nt: TGTGCCAGCAGCCTAAAGAGGACAGGGGCCGCTAACTATGGCTACACCTTC
d_gene: NA; len: 14; abundance: NA; j_gene: TRBJ1-2; v_gene: TRBV21-1; CDR3aa: CASCRFPAPLGYTF; CDR3nt: TGTGCCAGCTGTAGGTTTCCGGCCCCACTTGGCTACACCTTC
d_gene: NA; len: 15; abundance: few; j_gene: TRBJ2-1; v_gene: TRBV6-1; CDR3aa: CASGLERNPYNEQFF; CDR3nt: TGTGCCAGCGGATTGGAGCGGAACCCCTACAATGAGCAGTTCTTC
d_gene: TRBD1; len: 14; abundance: NA; j_gene: TRBJ1-2; v_gene: TRBV7-2; CDR3aa: CASSLAGQFSGYTF; CDR3nt: TGTGCCAGCAGCTTAGCGGGACAGTTTTCTGGCTACACCTTC
d_gene: TRBD1; len: 14; abundance: few; j_gene: TRBJ2-7; v_gene: TRBV6-6; CDR3aa: CASSDVTGGDEQYF; CDR3nt: TGTGCCAGCAGTGACGTAACAGGGGGCGACGAGCAGTACTTC
d_gene: TRBD1; len: 14; abundance: once; j_gene: TRBJ1-1; v_gene: TRBV3-1; CDR3aa: CASSQKGGGGEAFF; CDR3nt: TGTGCCAGCAGCCAAAAAGGAGGAGGGGGCGAAGCTTTCTTT
d_gene: NA; len: 14; abundance: NA; j_gene: TRBJ2-5; v_gene: TRBV4-1; CDR3aa: CASSQRAKEETQYF; CDR3nt: TGCGCCAGCAGCCAGAGGGCTAAAGAGGAGACCCAGTACTTC
d_gene: TRBD1; len: 16; abundance: few; j_gene: TRBJ2-5; v_gene: TRBV4-1; CDR3aa: CASSQEGQGYQETQYF; CDR3nt: TGCGCCAGCAGCCAAGAAGGACAGGGGTACCAAGAGACCCAGTACTTC
d_gene: TRBD1; len: 14; abundance: once; j_gene: TRBJ1-4; v_gene: TRBV20-1; CDR3aa: CSAVGQATNEKLFF; CDR3nt: TGCAGTGCCGTTGGACAGGCAACTAATGAAAAACTGTTTTTT
d_gene: NA; len: 11; abundance: NA; j_gene: TRBJ2-1; v_gene: TRBV20-1; CDR3aa: CSAKSYNEQFF; CDR3nt: TGCAGTGCTAAGAGTTACAATGAGCAGTTCTTC
d_gene: NA; len: 17; abundance: NA; j_gene: TRBJ2-5; v_gene: TRBV20-1; CDR3aa: CSARDIRDIGGQETQYF; CDR3nt: TGCAGTGCTAGAGATATACGGGATATCGGGGGTCAAGAGACCCAGTACTTC
d_gene: TRBD2; len: 15; abundance: few; j_gene: TRBJ2-7; v_gene: TRBV6-5; CDR3aa: CATGTSGKGRDEQYF; CDR3nt: TGTGCCACCGGGACTAGCGGGAAGGGTAGGGACGAGCAGTACTTC
d_gene: NA; len: 16; abundance: NA; j_gene: TRBJ2-7; v_gene: TRBV5-1; CDR3aa: CASSFLPAGSSYEQYF; CDR3nt: TGCGCCAGCAGCTTCTTGCCCGCGGGGAGCTCCTACGAGCAGTACTTC
d_gene: TRBD2; len: 14; abundance: NA; j_gene: TRBJ2-1; v_gene: TRBV10-3; CDR3aa: CAITRGSSYNEQFF; CDR3nt: TGTGCCATCACGCGGGGGAGCTCCTACAATGAGCAGTTCTTC
d_gene: NA; len: 15; abundance: NA; j_gene: TRBJ1-5; v_gene: TRBV12-3/TRBV12-4; CDR3aa: CASRTMAGGNQPQHF; CDR3nt: TGTGCCAGCAGGACCATGGCGGGGGGCAATCAGCCCCAGCATTTT
d_gene: NA; len: 15; abundance: few; j_gene: TRBJ2-3; v_gene: TRBV20-1; CDR3aa: CSARGPDGSTDTQYF; CDR3nt: TGCAGTGCTAGAGGTCCTGACGGGAGCACAGATACGCAGTATTTT
d_gene: NA; len: 15; abundance: NA; j_gene: TRBJ2-3; v_gene: TRBV6-5; CDR3aa: CASSYGRSRTDTQYF; CDR3nt: TGTGCCAGCAGTTACGGTCGCAGCCGCACAGATACGCAGTATTTT
d_gene: TRBD1; len: 15; abundance: NA; j_gene: TRBJ1-4; v_gene: TRBV3-1; CDR3aa: CASSLHGTGAEKLFF; CDR3nt: TGTGCCAGCAGCCTACATGGGACAGGGGCTGAAAAACTGTTTTTT
d_gene: NA; len: 15; abundance: once; j_gene: TRBJ1-5; v_gene: TRBV30; CDR3aa: CAWSGLNFGNQPQHF; CDR3nt: TGTGCCTGGAGTGGCCTTAATTTTGGCAATCAGCCCCAGCATTTT
d_gene: NA; len: 15; abundance: NA; j_gene: TRBJ1-3; v_gene: TRBV4-1; CDR3aa: CASSQHEGGGNTIYF; CDR3nt: TGCGCCAGCAGCCAACATGAGGGTGGCGGAAACACCATATATTTT